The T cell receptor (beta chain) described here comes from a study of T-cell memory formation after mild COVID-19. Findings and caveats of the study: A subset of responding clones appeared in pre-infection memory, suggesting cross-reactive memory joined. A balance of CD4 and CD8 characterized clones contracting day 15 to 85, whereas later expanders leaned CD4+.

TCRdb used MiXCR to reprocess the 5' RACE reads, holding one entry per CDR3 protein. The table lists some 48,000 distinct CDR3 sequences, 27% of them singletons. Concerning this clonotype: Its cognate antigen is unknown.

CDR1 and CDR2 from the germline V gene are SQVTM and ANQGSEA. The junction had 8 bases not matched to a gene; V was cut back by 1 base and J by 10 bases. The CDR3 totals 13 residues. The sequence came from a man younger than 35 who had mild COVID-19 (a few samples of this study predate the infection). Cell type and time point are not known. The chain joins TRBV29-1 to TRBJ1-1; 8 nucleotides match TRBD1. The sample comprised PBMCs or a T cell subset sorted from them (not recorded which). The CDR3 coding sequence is TGCAGCGTTGAAGCCGAGGACAGGGTGGTAGCTTTCTTT. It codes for CSVEAEDRVVAFF.